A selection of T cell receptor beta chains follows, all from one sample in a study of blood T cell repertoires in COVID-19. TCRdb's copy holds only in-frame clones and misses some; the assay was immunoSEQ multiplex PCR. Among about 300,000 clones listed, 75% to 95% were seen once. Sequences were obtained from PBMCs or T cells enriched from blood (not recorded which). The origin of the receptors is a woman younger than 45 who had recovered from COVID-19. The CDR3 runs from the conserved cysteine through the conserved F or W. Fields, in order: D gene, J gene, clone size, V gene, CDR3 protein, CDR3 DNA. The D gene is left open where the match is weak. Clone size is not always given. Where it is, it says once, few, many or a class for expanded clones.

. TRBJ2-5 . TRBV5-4 CASSFGGETQYF TGTGCCAGCAGCTTTGGGGGGGAGACCCAGTACTTC
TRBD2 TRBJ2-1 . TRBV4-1 CASSQVTSGYNEQFF TGCGCCAGCAGCCAGGTGACTAGCGGGTACAATGAGCAGTTCTTC
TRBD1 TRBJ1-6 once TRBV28 CASSLTGTLSPLHF TGTGCCAGCAGTTTGACAGGGACCCTGTCACCCCTCCACTTT
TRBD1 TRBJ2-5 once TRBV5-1 CASSISGTGVQETQYF TGCGCCAGCAGCATCTCCGGGACAGGGGTCCAAGAGACCCAGTACTTC
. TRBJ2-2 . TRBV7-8 CASSPVAGELFF TGTGCCAGCAGCCCCGTTGCCGGGGAGCTGTTTTTT
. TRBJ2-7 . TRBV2 CASSAVGDEQYF TGTGCCAGCAGTGCGGTAGGGGACGAGCAGTACTTC
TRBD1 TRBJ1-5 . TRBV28 CASSPTGGRGQPQHF TGTGCCAGCAGTCCGACAGGGGGCAGGGGACAGCCCCAGCATTTT
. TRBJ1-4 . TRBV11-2 CASSIGENNEKLFF TGTGCCAGCAGCATTGGGGAGAATAATGAAAAACTGTTTTTT
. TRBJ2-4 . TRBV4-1 CASSQEGLGRGMQYF TGCGCCAGCAGCCAAGAAGGCCTTGGCAGGGGTATGCAGTACTTC
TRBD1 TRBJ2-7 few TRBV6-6 CASSYPRDRGHYEQYF TGTGCCAGCAGTTACCCCCGGGACAGGGGGCACTACGAGCAGTACTTC
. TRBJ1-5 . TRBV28 CASSLIALQPQHF TGTGCCAGCAGTTTAATCGCACTTCAGCCCCAGCATTTT
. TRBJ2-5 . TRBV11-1 CASSLTGRVTSETQYF TGTGCCAGCAGCTTAACGGGCAGGGTTACGAGCGAGACCCAGTACTTC
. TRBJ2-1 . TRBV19 CASSIDEGGSEQFF TGTGCCAGTAGTATAGATGAGGGAGGATCCGAGCAGTTCTTC
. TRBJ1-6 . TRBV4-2 CASSQQSTGYNSPLHF TGTGCCAGCAGCCAACAGTCAACGGGTTATAATTCACCCCTCCACTTT
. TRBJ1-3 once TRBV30 CAWRGGAGNTIYF TGTGCCTGGAGGGGGGGTGCGGGAAACACCATATATTTT
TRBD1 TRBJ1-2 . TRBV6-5 CASSYRGLDYGYTF TGTGCCAGCAGCTACAGGGGGCTTGACTATGGCTACACCTTC
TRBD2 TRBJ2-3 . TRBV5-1 CASSFSGSPDTQYF TGCGCCAGCAGCTTTAGCGGGAGCCCAGATACGCAGTATTTT
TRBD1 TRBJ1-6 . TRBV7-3 CASSSTGGGSPLHF TGTGCCAGCAGCTCTACAGGGGGTGGTTCACCCCTCCACTTT
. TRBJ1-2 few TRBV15 CATTDSSNYGYTF TGTGCCACCACGGACAGTTCCAACTATGGCTACACCTTC
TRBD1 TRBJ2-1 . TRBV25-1 CASSDRTGGLNEQFF TGTGCCAGCAGTGACAGGACAGGGGGCTTGAATGAGCAGTTCTTC
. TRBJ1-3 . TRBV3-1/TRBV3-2 CASSQAPTRHSGNTIYF TGTGCCAGCAGCCAAGCCCCGACAAGACACTCTGGAAACACCATATATTTT
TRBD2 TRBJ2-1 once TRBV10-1 CASSEPTSGRLNEQFF TGCGCCAGCAGTGAACCGACTAGCGGGAGACTCAATGAGCAGTTCTTC
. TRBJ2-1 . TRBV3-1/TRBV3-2 CASSQEIGAPRFF TGTGCCAGCAGCCAAGAAATAGGGGCCCCTCGGTTCTTC
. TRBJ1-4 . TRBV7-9 CASSRGGKLFF TGTGCCAGCAGCCGAGGGGGAAAACTGTTTTTT
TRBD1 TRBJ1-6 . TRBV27 CASSVLLTGYNSPLHF TGTGCCAGCAGTGTCCTTCTGACAGGGTATAATTCACCCCTCCACTTT
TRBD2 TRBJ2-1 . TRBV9 CASSPPREREKIWEQFF TGTGCCAGCAGCCCCCCCCGGGAGCGGGAGAAGATCTGGGAGCAGTTCTTC
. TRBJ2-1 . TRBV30 CAWSVLSRGEQFF TGTGCCTGGAGTGTACTTAGCCGGGGTGAGCAGTTCTTC
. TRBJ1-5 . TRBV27 CASREQSGSNQPQHF TGTGCCAGCAGGGAGCAATCAGGGAGCAATCAGCCCCAGCATTTT
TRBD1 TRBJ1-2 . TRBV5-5 CASTAGQSNYGYTF TGTGCCAGCACCGCGGGACAGAGTAACTATGGCTACACCTTC
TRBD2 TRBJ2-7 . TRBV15 CATSPSTSGSFPTYEQYF TGTGCCACCAGCCCATCGACTAGCGGGAGTTTCCCAACCTACGAGCAGTACTTC
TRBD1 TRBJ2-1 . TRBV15 CATSRDKSGTGPYNEQFF TGTGCCACCAGCAGAGACAAATCCGGGACAGGGCCCTACAATGAGCAGTTCTTC
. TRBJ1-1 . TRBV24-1 CATSERVAWTEAFF TGTGCCACCAGTGAGAGGGTTGCGTGGACTGAAGCTTTCTTT
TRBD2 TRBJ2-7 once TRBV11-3 CASSLTSGSYEQYF TGTGCCAGCAGCTTAACTAGCGGCTCCTACGAGCAGTACTTC
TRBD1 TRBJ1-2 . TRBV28 CASTRTGELNYGYTF TGTGCCAGCACCAGGACAGGAGAACTTAACTATGGCTACACCTTC
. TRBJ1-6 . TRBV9 CASSPTDVAGNSYNSPLHF TGTGCCAGCAGCCCGACCGATGTGGCAGGCAACTCCTATAATTCACCCCTCCACTTT
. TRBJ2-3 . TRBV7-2 CASSPYSLSPGTDTQYF TGTGCCAGCAGCCCATACAGCCTTTCCCCCGGCACAGATACGCAGTATTTT
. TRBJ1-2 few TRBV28 CANWGGNGYTF TGTGCCAACTGGGGGGGGAATGGCTACACCTTC
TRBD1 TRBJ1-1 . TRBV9 CASSALGAGGAGTEAFF TGTGCCAGCAGCGCTTTAGGGGCAGGGGGCGCGGGCACTGAAGCTTTCTTT
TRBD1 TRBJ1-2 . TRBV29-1 CSAAPGTGRIGGYTF TGCAGCGCCGCCCCTGGGACAGGGCGAATAGGGGGCTACACCTTC